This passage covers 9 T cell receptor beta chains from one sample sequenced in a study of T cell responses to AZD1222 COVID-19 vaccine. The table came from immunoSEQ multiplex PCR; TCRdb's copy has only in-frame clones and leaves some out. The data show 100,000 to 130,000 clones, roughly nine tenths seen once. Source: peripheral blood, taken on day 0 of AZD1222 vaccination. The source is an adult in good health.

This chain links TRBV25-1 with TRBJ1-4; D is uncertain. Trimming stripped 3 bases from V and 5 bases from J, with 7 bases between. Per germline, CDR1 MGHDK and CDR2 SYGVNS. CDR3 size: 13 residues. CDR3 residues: CASSEGSNEKLFF. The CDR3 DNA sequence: TGTGCCAGCAGTGAGGGCAGCAATGAAAAACTGTTTTTT.

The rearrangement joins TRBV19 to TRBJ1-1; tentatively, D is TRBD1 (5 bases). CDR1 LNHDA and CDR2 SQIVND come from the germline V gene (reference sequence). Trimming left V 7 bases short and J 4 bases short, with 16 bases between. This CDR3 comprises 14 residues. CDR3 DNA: TGTGCCAGTACCTTCTGGGGGGGTACCACTGAAGCTTTCTTT. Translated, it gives CASTFWGGTTEAFF.

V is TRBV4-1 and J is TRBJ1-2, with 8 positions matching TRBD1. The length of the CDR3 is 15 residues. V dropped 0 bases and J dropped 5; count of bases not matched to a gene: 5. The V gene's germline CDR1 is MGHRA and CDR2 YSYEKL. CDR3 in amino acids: CASSQDLDREYGYTF. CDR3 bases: TGCGCCAGCAGCCAAGATTTGGACAGGGAATATGGCTACACCTTC.

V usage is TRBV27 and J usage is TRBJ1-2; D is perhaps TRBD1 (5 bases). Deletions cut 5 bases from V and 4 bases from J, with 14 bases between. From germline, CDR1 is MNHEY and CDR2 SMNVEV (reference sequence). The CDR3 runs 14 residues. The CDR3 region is CASSRDGPFYGYTF. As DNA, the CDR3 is TGTGCCAGCAGTCGGGACGGCCCCTTCTATGGCTACACCTTC.

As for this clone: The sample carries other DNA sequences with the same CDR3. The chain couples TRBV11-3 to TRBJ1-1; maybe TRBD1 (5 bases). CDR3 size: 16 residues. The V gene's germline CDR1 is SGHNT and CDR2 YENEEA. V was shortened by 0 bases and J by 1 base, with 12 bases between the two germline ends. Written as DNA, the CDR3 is TGTGCCAGCAGCTTAGATGGGCGGGGGGGGAACACTGAAGCTTTCTTT. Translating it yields CASSLDGRGGNTEAFF.

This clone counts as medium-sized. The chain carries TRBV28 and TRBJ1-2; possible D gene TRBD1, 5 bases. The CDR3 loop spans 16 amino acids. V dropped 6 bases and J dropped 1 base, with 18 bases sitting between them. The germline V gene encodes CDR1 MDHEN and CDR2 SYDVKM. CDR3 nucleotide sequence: TGTGCCAGCAGGCCGAAAGGGACCTGGCGTAACTATGGCTACACCTTC. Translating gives CASRPKGTWRNYGYTF.

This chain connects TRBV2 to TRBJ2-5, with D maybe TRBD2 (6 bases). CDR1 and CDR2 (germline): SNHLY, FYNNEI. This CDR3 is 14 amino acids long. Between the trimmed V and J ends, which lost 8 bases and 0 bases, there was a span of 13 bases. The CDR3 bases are TGTGCCAGCGGGGGACGGGGGTACCAAGAGACCCAGTACTTC. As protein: CASGGRGYQETQYF.

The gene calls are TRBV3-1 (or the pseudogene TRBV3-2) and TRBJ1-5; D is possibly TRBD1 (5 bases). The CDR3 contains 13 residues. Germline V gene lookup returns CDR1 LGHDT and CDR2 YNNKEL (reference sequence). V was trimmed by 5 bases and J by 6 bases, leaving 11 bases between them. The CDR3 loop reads CASSAAGGQPQHF. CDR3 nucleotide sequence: TGTGCCAGCAGCGCCGCCGGGGGTCAGCCCCAGCATTTT.

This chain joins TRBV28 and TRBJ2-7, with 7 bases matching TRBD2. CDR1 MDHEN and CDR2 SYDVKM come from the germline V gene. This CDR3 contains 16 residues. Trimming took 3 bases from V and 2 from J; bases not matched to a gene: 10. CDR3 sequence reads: CASSFGRAESAYEQYF. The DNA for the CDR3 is TGTGCCAGCAGTTTTGGGAGGGCAGAGTCAGCCTACGAGCAGTACTTC.